The rows below give T cell receptor beta chains drawn from one sample of a study of blood T cell repertoires in COVID-19. The data were produced by immunoSEQ multiplex PCR, yet TCRdb's version contains in-frame clones alone and is incomplete. The table lists over 150,000 clones, 70% to 90% of them singletons, with about 1.1% in the top ten. Sequenced material: peripheral blood. The receptor source for this set is a man under 40 with acute or convalescent COVID-19. The CDR3 runs from the conserved cysteine through the conserved F or W. Fields, in order: clone size, D gene, J gene, V gene, CDR3 DNA, CDR3 protein. A D gene is named only where the DNA matches it firmly. Expanded clones get a size class; other rows say once, few or many, or leave the size out.

>NA|TRBD2|TRBJ2-1|TRBV4-2
TGTGCCAGCAGCCAAGATCGACGGAGTAGCGGGGGGAATGAGCAGTTCTTC
CASSQDRRSSGGNEQFF
>NA|NA|TRBJ1-1|TRBV30
TGTGCCTGGAGTGTTTTAGTGAACACTGAAGCTTTCTTT
CAWSVLVNTEAFF
>few|NA|TRBJ1-3|TRBV19
TGTGCCAGTGATGACAGGGGAAACACCATATATTTT
CASDDRGNTIYF
>NA|NA|TRBJ1-4|TRBV5-1
TGCGCCAGCAGCTTGGGACACGGAAATGAAAAACTGTTTTTT
CASSLGHGNEKLFF
>NA|NA|TRBJ2-4|TRBV5-1
TGCGCCAGCAGCTTGGGACAGTTAGAAAACATTCAGTACTTC
CASSLGQLENIQYF
>NA|NA|TRBJ2-7|TRBV6-2/TRBV6-3
TGTGCCAGCAGTTACTCGATGGCCCGACAGGGAGGTTTGGACGAGCAGTACTTC
CASSYSMARQGGLDEQYF
>NA|NA|TRBJ2-1|TRBV30
TGTGCCTGGGTTCAGGGAAGCTCCTACAATGAGCAGTTCTTC
CAWVQGSSYNEQFF
>NA|NA|TRBJ1-1|TRBV19
TGTGCCAGTAGCCCGGGGTGGGGGTCCGGCGGGATCACTGAAGCTTTCTTT
CASSPGWGSGGITEAFF
>NA|NA|TRBJ1-5|TRBV5-7
TGTGCCAGCAGCTTGGAGGGGTCTCAGCCCCAGCATTTT
CASSLEGSQPQHF
>NA|TRBD2|TRBJ2-3|TRBV7-3
TGTGCCAGCAGCTATTCTAGCGGGAGGACAGATACGCAGTATTTT
CASSYSSGRTDTQYF
>once|NA|TRBJ1-1|TRBV9
TGTGCCAGCAGCCTCTTACAGAACACTGAAGCTTTCTTT
CASSLLQNTEAFF
>NA|TRBD1|TRBJ2-2|TRBV11-3
TGTGCCAGCGGACAGGGGAACACCGGGGAGCTGTTTTTT
CASGQGNTGELFF
>NA|NA|TRBJ1-6|TRBV6-2/TRBV6-3
TGTGCCAGCAGCCTCCGGGGCTCCTATAATTCACCCCTCCACTTT
CASSLRGSYNSPLHF
>NA|TRBD2|TRBJ2-1|TRBV7-9
TGTGCCAGCAGCTTGAGCGGGAGGATCGATGAGCAGTTCTTC
CASSLSGRIDEQFF
>NA|NA|TRBJ2-3|TRBV5-4
TGTGCCAGCAGCTTGTGGCGGGACTCCGTAGTTACGCAGTATTTT
CASSLWRDSVVTQYF
>NA|NA|TRBJ1-4|TRBV28
TGTGCCAGCAGCGTATCCGTAGTAAATGAAAAACTGTTTTTT
CASSVSVVNEKLFF
>NA|TRBD1|TRBJ2-2|TRBV6-5
TGTGCCAGCAGACAGGGGGCAAGGGGGGAGCTGTTTTTT
CASRQGARGELFF
>NA|NA|TRBJ1-2|TRBV5-1
TGCGCCAGCAGAGATCAGGCAGGGGCGGATGGCTACACCTTC
CASRDQAGADGYTF
>NA|TRBD2|TRBJ2-7|TRBV18
TGTGCCAGCTCACCATCCAGCGGGACCTACGAGCAGTACTTC
CASSPSSGTYEQYF
>NA|TRBD1|TRBJ2-5|TRBV6-5
TGTGCCAGCCTACCCGGGACAGGGGAGGAGACCCAGTACTTC
CASLPGTGEETQYF
>NA|NA|TRBJ1-5|TRBV19
TGTGCCAGTAGCAATCAGGGTATACACCAGCCCCAGCATTTT
CASSNQGIHQPQHF
>NA|NA|TRBJ1-4|TRBV19
TGTGCCAGGAGAACAGCCATTAATGAAAAACTGTTTTTT
CARRTAINEKLFF
>once|TRBD2|TRBJ2-2|TRBV3-1/TRBV3-2
TGTGCCAGCAGCCAAGAAGTCCTGGGACTACCTATGAACACCGGGGAGCTGTTTTTT
CASSQEVLGLPMNTGELFF
>NA|NA|TRBJ2-7|TRBV11-1
TGTGCCAGCAGCTCTGGCCGTTCCTACGAGCAGTACTTC
CASSSGRSYEQYF
>NA|NA|TRBJ1-2|TRBV28
TGTACCACAAACCGGGGACTTGGTTTTACTAACTATGGCTACACCTTC
CTTNRGLGFTNYGYTF
>NA|TRBD2|TRBJ2-3|TRBV11-2
TGTGCCAGCAGTAGGCTAGCGGGAGTTTACACAGATACGCAGTATTTT
CASSRLAGVYTDTQYF
>once|NA|TRBJ2-7|TRBV5-1
TGCGCCAGCAGCTTGGTGTCAGTTGTAACCTACGAGCAGTACTTC
CASSLVSVVTYEQYF
>NA|TRBD2|TRBJ2-3|TRBV5-1
TGCGCCAGCAGCTTGCAGGGAGGGAATACGCAGTATTTT
CASSLQGGNTQYF
>NA|NA|TRBJ2-7|TRBV2
TGTGCCAGCAGTGAACCCCCGGGTTGGTACTTC
CASSEPPGWYF
>NA|NA|TRBJ2-2|TRBV28
TGTGCCAGCAGCCGGGACACCCGAGCCGGGGAGCTGTTTTTT
CASSRDTRAGELFF
>NA|TRBD1|TRBJ2-7|TRBV27
TGTGCCAGCAGTTTACTTCCGGGACAGGGCTTCAACGAGCAGTACTTC
CASSLLPGQGFNEQYF
>once|TRBD1|TRBJ1-4|TRBV28
TGTGCCAGCAGTATCCCGGGACAGTCGAGTGAAAAACTGTTTTTT
CASSIPGQSSEKLFF
>NA|NA|TRBJ2-1|TRBV19
TGTGCCAGCCGAGGACAGCTACCCTACAATGAGCAGTTCTTC
CASRGQLPYNEQFF
>NA|NA|TRBJ1-2|TRBV4-1
TGCGCCAGCAGCCAAGAGGACAGACCGAACTATGGCTACACCTTC
CASSQEDRPNYGYTF
>NA|NA|TRBJ1-4|TRBV30
TGTGCCTGGAGAGTGGGGGGAGGGATTAATGAAAAACTGTTTTTT
CAWRVGGGINEKLFF
>few|TRBD1|TRBJ1-2|TRBV19
TGTGCCAGTAGTAGGACAGGGGATTTCTATGGCTACACCTTC
CASSRTGDFYGYTF
>few|TRBD1|TRBJ2-7|TRBV28
TGTGCCAGCAGGGGACAGGCTTACGAGCAGTACTTC
CASRGQAYEQYF
>NA|TRBD2|TRBJ2-3|TRBV15
TGTGCCACCAGCAGTGTAGCGGGGGGGGGAACGCAGTATTTT
CATSSVAGGGTQYF